One T cell receptor (beta chain) is described in this entry. This sample was included in a study of cytomegalovirus exposure and HLA in healthy donors. Here immunoSEQ multiplex PCR was the method, and the copy in TCRdb shows in-frame clones only, minus some. The sample lists roughly 180,000 clones, roughly nine tenths seen once, with 6% to 8% in the top ten. Among the roughly 110 subjects of the validation cohort, separate from the roughly 700-subject first cohort, were the donors. Germline CDR1 reads PRHDT; CDR2 reads FYEKMQ (reference sequence). CDR3 size: 13 residues. V dropped 1 base and J dropped 6 bases, with 9 bases sitting between them.

The sequence was collected from a man younger than 45 in good health and CMV-seropositive. Sequenced material: PBMCs. The chain is built from TRBV13 and TRBJ1-2; D remains unclear. The CDR3 nucleotides are TGTGCCAGCAGCTTAGTTCCCAAGAATGGCTACACCTTC. Its protein product is CASSLVPKNGYTF.